The 7 T cell receptor beta chains listed next were all sequenced from one sample in a study of CD8+ T cells in alopecia areata. Treatment defined: oral pan-JAK inhibitor, 5-10 mg twice daily. Following extraction, RNA underwent reverse transcription to cDNA, which served as the sequencing template. Profiling relied on immunoSEQ multiplex PCR, and the TCRdb table lists in-frame clones only, not all of them. The table shows about 190,000 clones, with more than 55% occurring only once. The specimen was CD4+ T cells sorted from blood, collected at week 4, from a patient treated with tofacitinib. The receptors originated from a human donor with alopecia areata.

This clone was observed once. The chain has TRBV14 and TRBJ2-4; perhaps TRBD2 as D (5 bases). The CDR3 is 13 residues long. Looked up from germline, CDR1 is SGHDN and CDR2 is FVKESK. The germline V and J ends were trimmed by 1 base and 16 bases, with 17 bases remaining between them. CDR3 amino acids: CASSQVNSEEIYF. CDR3 bases: TGTGCCAGCAGCCAAGTAAACTCGGAGGAGATATACTTC. The full variable domain, with the rest looked up from reference TRBV14 and TRBJ2-4, is EAGVTQFPSHSVIEKGQTVTLRCDPISGHDNLYWYRRVMGKEIKFLLHFVKESKQDESGMPNNRFLAERTGGTYSTLKVQPAELEDSGVYFCASSQVNSEEIYFGAGTRLSVL.

The CDR3 sequence: CSVTGQGYRPNTGELFF. The CDR3 coding sequence is TGCAGCGTGACTGGACAGGGTTATAGGCCGAACACCGGGGAGCTGTTTTTT. The chain recombines TRBV29-1 with TRBJ2-2, with 8 positions matching TRBD1. Per germline, CDR1 SQVTM and CDR2 ANQGSEA. The CDR3 length is 17 residues. The V segment lost 6 bases and the J segment 0 bases; nucleotides outside the gene matches: 12.

V and J are TRBV6-5 and TRBJ2-2, with D maybe TRBD2 (5 bases). The germline V gene has CDR1 MNHEY and CDR2 SVGAGI. The CDR3 is 13 amino acids. V was cut by 8 bases and J by 5 bases, with 12 bases left in between. CDR3 protein: CASWRTETGELFF. The CDR3 nucleotides are TGTGCCAGCTGGAGGACGGAAACCGGGGAGCTGTTTTTT.

A single count supports this clone. The rearrangement uses TRBV5-1 and TRBJ2-6; D perhaps matches TRBD2 (5 bases). Germline V gives CDR1 SGHRS, CDR2 YFSETQ. CDR3 length: 15 amino acids. Trimming took 0 bases from V and 2 from J, leaving 6 bases between them. The CDR3 loop reads CASSLGGPGANVLTF. The CDR3 DNA reads TGCGCCAGCAGCTTGGGAGGGCCTGGGGCCAACGTCCTGACTTTC.

This clone was seen a handful of times. The rearrangement joins TRBV28 to TRBJ2-1; tentatively, D is TRBD2 (5 bases). Germline V gene sequence: CDR1 MDHEN, CDR2 SYDVKM. V lost 2 bases and J lost 6, with 17 bases in between. There are 16 residues in the CDR3. The CDR3 sequence is CASSLVPGSGTNEQFF. CDR3 bases: TGTGCCAGCAGTTTAGTGCCGGGCTCGGGAACCAATGAGCAGTTCTTC.

The chain links TRBV18 to TRBJ2-1, with 7 bases lining up with TRBD2. V lost 3 bases and J lost 4; bases outside the gene matches: 9. Germline loops: CDR1 KGHSH, CDR2 LQKENI. CDR3 length: 16 amino acids. CDR3 protein: CASSPQTLAAYNEQFF. Written as DNA, the CDR3 is TGTGCCAGCTCACCTCAGACCCTAGCGGCATACAATGAGCAGTTCTTC.

This clone was counted a few times. This chain connects TRBV9 to TRBJ1-2; D gene unclear. V gave up 3 bases and J gave up 0 bases, with 12 bases separating them. Germline V gene sequence: CDR1 SGDLS, CDR2 YYNGEE. The CDR3 has 15 residues. Here the CDR3 DNA reads TGTGCCAGCAGCGGGTACCCCCGAACTAACTATGGCTACACCTTC. This translates into CASSGYPRTNYGYTF.